These 29 T cell receptor beta chains share one sample of origin, sequenced in a study of T cells in Graves' hyperthyroidism and ophthalmopathy. Using RNA transcripts as the source, TCR beta CDR3 regions were amplified. An initial round of RT-PCR targeting the TCR CDR3 relied on the HTBI primer set. One entry per CDR3 protein results from TCRdb running MiXCR on the multiplex PCR reads. The sample has about 380,000 distinct CDR3 sequences, over 11% seen once. Sequencing was performed on blood. These receptors came from a woman aged 55-69 years with Graves' hyperthyroidism.

This clonotype was found many times. V is TRBV12-3 or TRBV12-4 and J is TRBJ2-2; D is perhaps TRBD1 (6 bases). V lost 0 bases and J 4 bases, leaving 18 bases between the germline ends. The length of the CDR3 is 18 residues. For the CDR3, the DNA is TGTGCCAGCAGTTTAGCTCCCAGGGGAGAAGAGGCCACCGGGGAGCTGTTTTTT. It yields the protein CASSLAPRGEEATGELFF.

The table lists this clonotype with a count of one. A much larger clonotype is one base distant, so this may be a read error. V gene TRBV11-1 combines with J gene TRBJ2-2; D not resolved. Trimming shortened V by 2 bases and J by 7 bases, and 11 bases separated the two germline ends. The CDR3 has 14 amino acids. Germline CDR1 and CDR2: SGHAT and FQDESV (reference sequence). For the CDR3, the DNA is TGTGCCAGCAGCTTATCCAGGAAGGGCGGGGAGCTGTTTTTT. It codes for CASSLSRKGGELFF. The whole variable domain, remainder taken from reference TRBV11-1 and TRBJ2-2, is EAEVAQSPRYKITEKSQAVAFWCDPISGHATLYWYRQILGQGPELLVQFQDESVVDDSQLPKDRFSAERLKGVDSTLKIQPAELGDSAMYLCASSLSRKGGELFFGEGSRLTVL.

This clonotype has only a few counts. In nucleotides, the CDR3 is TGTGCCAGTAGTATAGGCCACCGGGGACAGAACACTGAAGCTTTCTTT. This gives the protein CASSIGHRGQNTEAFF. V gene TRBV19 combines with J gene TRBJ1-1; D might be TRBD1 (6 bases). Trimming took off 1 base at V and 1 base at J, with 13 bases between the two ends. CDR1 is LNHDA, CDR2 SQIVND, per germline (reference sequence). The CDR3 extends over 16 amino acids.

In the case of this clonotype: A much larger clone lies one base from this, so it may be a read error. The rearrangement joins TRBV24-1 to TRBJ2-1; 7 bases match TRBD2. The germline V gene encodes CDR1 KGHDR and CDR2 SFDVKD. CDR3 length equals 16 residues. CDR3 protein: CATSALPGRAENEQFF. The CDR3 DNA follows: TGTGCCACCAGTGCTTTGCCAGGGAGGGCCGAAAATGAGCAGTTCTTC.

This clonotype came up many times. The gene calls are TRBV2 and TRBJ1-4; 10 bases align to TRBD1. Trimming at V came to 7 bases and at J to 5 bases, leaving 4 bases not matched to a gene. This CDR3 comprises 14 residues. Germline loops: CDR1 SNHLY, CDR2 FYNNEI. The CDR3 DNA reads TGTGCCAGCAACCCGGGACAGGGGAATGAAAAACTGTTTTTT. Translation gives CASNPGQGNEKLFF.

V and J are TRBV6-1 and TRBJ2-3; tentatively, D is TRBD2 (6 bases). V was shortened by 6 bases and J by 4 bases, with 20 bases between the two germline ends. This CDR3 contains 16 residues. CDR1 is MNHNS and CDR2 is SASEGT in the germline V gene. The CDR3 protein is CASRTRRLGGSDTQYF. Here the CDR3 DNA reads TGTGCCAGCAGAACCCGAAGGCTAGGAGGGTCAGATACGCAGTATTTT.

This clonotype has at least ten counts. The chain joins TRBV19 to TRBJ1-2; D ambiguous. The V end lost 3 bases, the J end lost 7 bases, and 15 bases lay between the germline ends. The CDR3 contains 14 residues. Germline lookup yields CDR1 LNHDA and CDR2 SQIVND (reference sequence). CDR3 sequence reads: CASSIDRRVGGYTF. The CDR3 DNA reads as TGTGCCAGTAGTATCGACCGCCGGGTTGGTGGCTACACCTTC.

The J gene is TRBJ1-2, the V gene TRBV20-1; the D gene is possibly TRBD1 (5 bases). Trimming cost V 1 base and J 4 bases, with 13 bases left between them. Per germline, CDR1 DFQATT and CDR2 SNEGSKA (reference sequence). The CDR3 is made up of 14 amino acids. The CDR3 coding sequence is TGCAGTGCTAGAGTTCAGGGTTTCTTCTATGGCTACACCTTC. It translates to CSARVQGFFYGYTF.

Ten or more counts support this clonotype. This chain uses TRBV7-8 with TRBJ2-7, with 12 bases matching TRBD1. The CDR3 totals 15 residues. In germline, CDR1 is SGHVS, CDR2 FQNEAQ. After removal of 4 bases from V and 1 base from J, the junction contained 2 bases not matched to a gene. CDR3 DNA sequence: TGTGCCAGCAGCTCGGGACAGGGGGCGTCCTACGAGCAGTACTTC. Residues: CASSSGQGASYEQYF. The whole variable domain, filled in from reference TRBV7-8 and TRBJ2-7, reads GAGVSQSPRYKVAKRGQDVALRCDPISGHVSLFWYQQALGQGPEFLTYFQNEAQLDKSGLPSDRFFAERPEGSVSTLKIQRTQQEDSAVYLCASSSGQGASYEQYFGPGTRLTVT.

This clonotype has ten or more counts. The chain couples TRBV5-8 to TRBJ2-7, with D perhaps TRBD1 (5 bases). V was trimmed by 4 bases and J by 6 bases, leaving 14 bases between them. CDR1 SGHTS and CDR2 YDEGEE come from the germline V gene. This CDR3 is built from 13 residues. CDR3 sequence (DNA): TGTGCCAGCAGCGTATTAGGGGTTCGCGAGCAGTACTTC. Protein sequence: CASSVLGVREQYF. The variable domain in full, with the rest retrieved from reference TRBV5-8 and TRBJ2-7, is EAGVTQSPTHLIKTRGQQATLRCSPISGHTSVYWYQQALGLGLQFLLWYDEGEERNRGNFPPRFSGRQFPNYSSELNVNALELEDSALYLCASSVLGVREQYFGPGTRLTVT.

This clonotype turned up a few times. The chain recombines TRBV29-1 with TRBJ2-3, with D unresolved. V lost 7 bases and J lost 6, with 8 bases in between. The V gene's germline CDR1 is SQVTM and CDR2 ANQGSEA. This CDR3 comprises 10 residues. Written as DNA, the CDR3 is TGCAGCGCCGGCTGGGATACGCAGTATTTT. Protein product: CSAGWDTQYF.

This sequence joins TRBV5-1 and TRBJ2-5; 11 bases are shared with TRBD1. The CDR3 consists of 14 residues. The germline gives CDR1 SGHRS, CDR2 YFSETQ. Trimming removed 4 bases from V and 4 bases from J; junction bases left unmatched: 3. The CDR3 region has the DNA TGCGCCAGCAGCCAGGGACAGGGGGGAGAGACCCAGTACTTC. This gives the protein CASSQGQGGETQYF.

This clonotype was seen repeatedly, ten times or more. The chain carries TRBV3-1 and TRBJ2-3; 14 bases are shared with TRBD2. V was pared by 4 bases and J by 4 bases, with 13 bases of the junction left unmatched. The CDR3 loop spans 19 amino acids. Germline V gene lookup returns CDR1 LGHDT and CDR2 YNNKEL (reference sequence). For the CDR3, the DNA is TGTGCCAGCAGCCGAGGGACTAGCGGGAGCTGGCGCAGCTCAGATACGCAGTATTTT. Translation: CASSRGTSGSWRSSDTQYF.

This clonotype has only a few counts. The gene calls are TRBV7-9 and TRBJ2-2; TRBD1 is a possible D gene (6 bases). Germline V gives CDR1 SEHNR, CDR2 FQNEAQ (reference sequence). CDR3 length equals 13 residues. V lost 8 bases to trimming and J lost 0 bases, with 7 bases between them. The CDR3, as DNA: TGTGCCAGCCGGGACACGAACACCGGGGAGCTGTTTTTT. Protein: CASRDTNTGELFF.

This clonotype was recorded at least ten times. The chain combines TRBV5-1 with TRBJ2-7; TRBD2 aligns across 8 bases. This CDR3 is built from 14 residues. CDR1 SGHRS and CDR2 YFSETQ come from the germline V gene. V dropped 2 bases and J dropped 3; count of bases not matched to a gene: 4. The CDR3 DNA reads as TGCGCCAGCAGCTTTAGCGGGAATGGCTACGAGCAGTACTTC. This codes for CASSFSGNGYEQYF.

The V and J genes are TRBV11-3 and TRBJ1-2; D remains ambiguous. CDR1 is SGHNT and CDR2 is YENEEA in the germline V gene. There are 15 residues in the CDR3. The ends were cut back, 4 bases at V and 6 bases at J, with 18 bases in the middle. CDR3 amino acids: CASSSPPLGLDGYTF. In DNA, the CDR3 is TGTGCCAGCAGCTCCCCCCCTTTGGGGTTGGATGGCTACACCTTC. Complete variable domain (other parts from reference TRBV11-3 and TRBJ1-2): EAGVVQSPRYKIIEKKQPVAFWCNPISGHNTLYWYLQNLGQGPELLIRYENEEAVDDSQLPKDRFSAERLKGVDSTLKIQPAELGDSAVYLCASSSPPLGLDGYTFGSGTRLTVV.

This clonotype was observed a handful of times. The chain has TRBV18 and TRBJ2-5; 8 bases fit TRBD1. V trimming: 3 bases; J trimming: 0 bases; junction bases outside the gene matches: 3. Germline-derived CDR1 and CDR2 are KGHSH and LQKENI. This CDR3 spans 15 amino acids. CDR3 amino acids: CASSPRQGNQETQYF. DNA of the CDR3: TGTGCCAGCTCACCCCGACAGGGGAACCAAGAGACCCAGTACTTC.

This clonotype was counted only a few times. V gene TRBV5-4 combines with J gene TRBJ1-2; tentative D call: TRBD1 (5 bases). There are 13 residues in the CDR3. Germline values: CDR1 SGHNT, CDR2 YYREEE (reference sequence). Between the trimmed V and J ends, which lost 4 bases and 9 bases, there was a span of 16 bases. The CDR3 DNA sequence: TGTGCCAGCAGCGAGGGAGGGGAGTTGAGCTACACCTTC. The encoded protein is CASSEGGELSYTF.

V gene TRBV4-1 combines with J gene TRBJ2-2; D is perhaps TRBD2 (5 bases). V lost 1 base and J 6 bases, leaving 12 bases between the germline ends. The CDR3 covers 15 residues. Germline V lookup: CDR1 MGHRA, CDR2 YSYEKL. CDR3 sequence: CASSQASPRAGELFF. DNA of the CDR3: TGCGCCAGCAGCCAAGCTAGCCCGAGGGCCGGGGAGCTGTTTTTT.

This clonotype was seen many times. The rearrangement joins TRBV24-1 to TRBJ2-1; 7 nucleotides line up with TRBD2. V was pared by 9 bases and J by 4 bases, with 14 bases of the junction left unmatched. The V gene's germline CDR1 is KGHDR and CDR2 SFDVKD. The length of the CDR3 is 16 residues. The CDR3, as DNA: TGTGCCACCTCGGGGAGATGGACTAGGGGTTACAATGAGCAGTTCTTC. Residues: CATSGRWTRGYNEQFF.

This clonotype showed up just a few times. The J gene is TRBJ1-6, the V gene TRBV7-8; 9 bases fit TRBD1. The V gene end was trimmed by 2 bases and the J gene end by 7 bases; junction bases not matched to a gene: 6. In germline, CDR1 is SGHVS, CDR2 FQNEAQ. There are 16 residues in the CDR3. For the CDR3, the DNA is TGTGCCAGCAGCTTAAGGGGGGGACAGGGAAATTCACCCCTCCACTTT. Protein: CASSLRGGQGNSPLHF.

This clonotype was seen more than once but under ten times. This sequence joins TRBV7-3 and TRBJ2-1; maybe TRBD2 (6 bases). The germline gives CDR1 SGHTA, CDR2 FQGTGA. This CDR3 region has 15 residues. V was pared by 5 bases and J by 4 bases, with 15 bases between. This chain's CDR3 is CASSENREWYNEQFF. The CDR3 nucleotides read TGTGCCAGCAGCGAGAACCGGGAGTGGTACAATGAGCAGTTCTTC.

This clonotype came up a few times. CDR3 residues: CAIPDGHGYGYTF. The CDR3 DNA is TGTGCCATCCCTGACGGACACGGGTACGGCTACACCTTC. The chain recombines TRBV10-3 with TRBJ1-2; a possible D gene is TRBD1 (5 bases). Germline V gene data show CDR1 as ENHRY and CDR2 as SYGVKD. The CDR3 contains 13 residues. Trimming shortened V by 8 bases and J by 8 bases, and 18 bases separated the two germline ends.

This clonotype was counted ten times or more. The chain carries TRBV12-5 and TRBJ1-1, with no clear D. The CDR3 is 15 amino acids. Trimming pared 0 bases from V and 4 bases from J, leaving 12 bases between. Germline V gene lookup returns CDR1 LGHNT and CDR2 FRNRAP. CDR3 DNA: TGTGCTAGTGGTTTGGTACTGTCAGGAGTCACTGAAGCTTTCTTT. It codes for CASGLVLSGVTEAFF.

The chain carries TRBV5-5 and TRBJ2-7; weak D call: TRBD2 (6 bases). Germline assignment: CDR1 SGHKS and CDR2 YYEKEE (reference sequence). Trimming pared 0 bases from V and 1 base from J, leaving 17 bases between. This CDR3 contains 17 residues. CDR3 protein: CASSLVHLGLISYEQYF. CDR3 coding DNA: TGTGCCAGCAGCTTGGTTCATCTCGGACTAATTTCCTACGAGCAGTACTTC. Based on the CDR3 plus reference TRBV5-5 and TRBJ2-7, the full variable domain is DAGVTQSPTHLIKTRGQQVTLRCSPISGHKSVSWYQQVLGQGPQFIFQYYEKEERGRGNFPDRFSARQFPNYSSELNVNALLLGDSALYLCASSLVHLGLISYEQYFGPGTRLTVT.

V and J are TRBV5-1 and TRBJ2-7, with 9 bases fitting TRBD2. Germline V gene sequence: CDR1 SGHRS, CDR2 YFSETQ. The V gene end was trimmed by 3 bases and the J gene end by 3 bases; junction bases not matched to a gene: 10. The CDR3 runs 16 residues. CDR3 DNA sequence: TGCGCCAGCAGCTCACGGAGGGCTAGCGGGAACTACGAGCAGTACTTC. Residues: CASSSRRASGNYEQYF.

This clonotype was picked up many times. This sequence joins TRBV12-5 and TRBJ2-7, with 7 nucleotides matching TRBD2. Germline V gene sequence: CDR1 LGHNT, CDR2 FRNRAP. The trim removed 6 bases at V and 2 bases at J, leaving 10 bases unmatched. This CDR3 has 15 residues. This CDR3 is CASGFYLGTTYEQYF. Written as DNA, the CDR3 is TGTGCTAGTGGATTCTACCTCGGGACTACCTACGAGCAGTACTTC.

This clonotype was detected ten times or more. This chain connects TRBV27 to TRBJ2-1; 8 bases agree with TRBD2. The ends lost 2 bases at V and 2 bases at J; junction bases unmatched: 2. Germline V gene lookup returns CDR1 MNHEY and CDR2 SMNVEV (reference sequence). The CDR3 contains 15 residues. Here the CDR3 reads CASSLQAGAYNEQFF. The CDR3 nucleotides read TGTGCCAGCAGTTTACAAGCGGGAGCCTACAATGAGCAGTTCTTC.

This clonotype was detected only a few times. V usage is TRBV10-3 and J usage is TRBJ2-2; 13 nucleotides line up with TRBD2. Germline V lookup: CDR1 ENHRY, CDR2 SYGVKD. V shed 8 bases, J shed 6 bases, and the junction held 3 bases outside the gene matches. The CDR3 contains 14 residues. The CDR3 is CAISTSGRAGELFF. The DNA of the CDR3 is TGTGCCATCTCTACTAGCGGGAGGGCCGGGGAGCTGTTTTTT.